The clone carrying this TCR beta chain was counted many times. Time point meaning: after trial treatment. Specified treatment: LDRT plus nivolumab, ipilimumab, low-dose cyclophosphamide and aspirin (RACIN trial). This specimen belongs to a study of low-dose radiotherapy and immunotherapy resistance in tumors. Whole-study context: Patients of Cohort 1 had 0.5 Gy fractions every 2 weeks, which summed to 6.5 Gy. Patients received 300 mg of oral aspirin each day across four cycles, commencing on cycle 1 day 1. Cohort 2, a group dosed every two weeks at 1 Gy per fraction, received 13 Gy in total over 26 weeks.

TRAV- and TRBV-specific primers primed first-strand cDNA, covering alpha and beta chains. The TCRs were subjected to amplification over roughly 18 PCR cycles employing a constant-region primer in conjunction with a V-primer adapter. Each CDR3 protein gets one entry after TCRdb re-called the reads with MiXCR. Here the sample spans 45,000 or so distinct CDR3 sequences, 20% to 25% being singletons. Germline V gene lookup returns CDR1 MGHRA and CDR2 YSYEKL. With 0 bases removed from V and 0 bases from J, the gap between germline ends came to 11 bases. The CDR3 length is 16 residues. This receptor was obtained from a male donor with prostate cancer. The sequencing used PBMCs, collected after low-dose radiotherapy plus immunotherapy. This sequence joins TRBV4-1 and TRBJ1-2; tentative D call: TRBD1 (5 bases). CDR3 coding DNA: TGCGCCAGCAGCCAAGATAGGGGCAGTTCTAACTATGGCTACACCTTC. As protein: CASSQDRGSSNYGYTF.